This TCR beta chain was captured by sequencing in a study of T cell responses to AZD1222 COVID-19 vaccine. General study results and limits: Repertoires in all cases were sampled only once the peak T cell response had passed. Seropositivity was recorded at baseline in only a handful of AZD1222 recipients.

The germline CDR1 and CDR2 sequences are LNHNV and YYDKDF (reference sequence). Trimming took 3 bases from V and 2 from J, leaving 4 bases between them. The CDR3 contains 12 residues. Second-dose recipients at about 4 or about 12 weeks were treated as one pooled group. Clones were sequenced by immunoSEQ multiplex PCR, and TCRdb holds only the in-frame ones, with some missing. The sample has around 160,000 clones, about 90% seen once. This clone was observed a single time. Its antigen is unknown. The input for sequencing was peripheral blood, taken 28 days after the second AZD1222 dose. The chain employs TRBV15 and TRBJ2-5; no reliable D call. The receptor was derived from an adult who received the AZD1222 COVID-19 vaccine. Written as DNA, the CDR3 is TGTGCCACCAGCAGGTCACAAGAGACCCAGTACTTC. Translating gives CATSRSQETQYF. Combining the CDR3 with reference TRBV15 and TRBJ2-5 gives the whole variable domain DAMVIQNPRYQVTQFGKPVTLSCSQTLNHNVMYWYQQKSSQAPKLLFHYYDKDFNNEADTPDNFQSRRPNTSFCFLDIRSPGLGDTAMYLCATSRSQETQYFGPGTRLLVL.